The sequence of this T cell receptor beta chain was determined in a study of siplizumab effects on memory and regulatory T cells. This clone was found once. Its antigen is as yet unknown. Only in-frame clones appear in the TCRdb table, and some are missing; sequencing was by immunoSEQ multiplex PCR. This sample carries over 95,000 clones, approximately 92% of them seen once, and the ten largest clones take around 0.16%. From germline, CDR1 is MNHNY and CDR2 SVGAGI (reference sequence). V lost 0 bases and J lost 5, with 4 bases in between. The CDR3 sequence is 12 residues long. General study points: Sequences below about 10^-5 frequency were poorly captured, and few alloreactive clones mapped to unstimulated subsets. Naive T cells, seemingly more diverse than memory cells, seemed major alloresponse contributors.

Material: non-Treg CD4+ T cells sorted from blood. This receptor was obtained from a human donor in good health. The chain links TRBV6-6 to TRBJ2-5, with D unclear. In nucleotides, the CDR3 is TGTGCCAGCAGTTACTCTCGGGAGACCCAGTACTTC. This translates into CASSYSRETQYF.